The clone carrying this TCR beta chain was observed many times. The antigen remains unidentified. This record comes from a study of spatial heterogeneity in lung cancer. TCRdb itself ran the 5' RACE reads through MiXCR, one entry per CDR3 protein. The table shows about 23,000 distinct CDR3 sequences, with 3% to 4% occurring only once. The germline V gene encodes CDR1 MDHEN and CDR2 SYDVKM. The V end lost 7 bases, the J end lost 0 bases, and 10 bases lay between the germline ends. The CDR3 spans 14 residues. Study-wide results and limits: The study found ubiquitous expanded tumor TCRs in blood more at resection than follow-up.

Time point meaning: sample taken at primary tumor resection. Whole RNA, which was extracted from tumor, nontumor lung tissue or frozen PBMC, was sequenced without any cell sorting. This chain uses TRBV28 with TRBJ2-1; no firm D call. The sequence derives from a female donor with early-stage non-small cell lung cancer. The sample consisted of PBMCs, taken at surgery. CDR3 residues: CASNDGDSYNEQFF. In DNA form, the CDR3 reads TGTGCCAGCAATGACGGAGACTCCTACAATGAGCAGTTCTTC.